This T cell receptor beta chain was found in a study of T cells in Graves' hyperthyroidism and ophthalmopathy. Uncontrolled infection, other autoimmune disease, pregnancy or lactation barred patients from enrollment. Used for diagnoses were clinical symptoms, serum thyroxine and TRAb, thyroid ultrasound and orbital computed tomography. The investigators amplified TCR beta CDR3 regions from RNA transcripts. Using the HTBI primer set, a first-round RT-PCR was run on the TCR CDR3. TCRdb analysed the multiplex PCR reads with MiXCR anew, one entry per CDR3 protein. The sample lists some 200,000 distinct CDR3 sequences, around 16% occurring once. Trimming took 8 bases from V and 2 from J; bases not matched to a gene: 5. Looked up from germline, CDR1 is SQVTM and CDR2 is ANQGSEA. The CDR3 runs to 12 residues. At least ten counts were recorded for this clonotype.

The chain carries TRBV29-1 and TRBJ2-5, with TRBD2 matching 7 bases. The specimen sequenced was blood. The sequence was obtained from a woman between 50 and 59 years old with Graves' hyperthyroidism. The CDR3 loop reads CSKREGQETQYF. CDR3 bases: TGCAGCAAAAGGGAGGGGCAAGAGACCCAGTACTTC.